The entry below describes one T cell receptor (beta chain). This sample is part of a study of blood T cell repertoires in COVID-19. Looking at the study overall: Nucleic acid was either cDNA or gDNA, and it came from T cells, B-cell-depleted T cells, or PBMCs.

Sequencing used immunoSEQ multiplex PCR; TCRdb keeps in-frame clones, though not all of them. Here the sample spans some 44,000 clones, roughly 90% being singletons. Germline V gene sequence: CDR1 KGHSH, CDR2 LQKENI. This CDR3 region has 17 residues. Unmatched junction bases numbered 10, after V lost 4 bases and J lost 4 bases. This clonotype originated in a human donor in a cohort sampled during active COVID-19. Sequencing was performed on peripheral blood. The rearrangement joins TRBV18 to TRBJ1-4; 9 bases are shared with TRBD1. The CDR3 reads CASSQNSQGASNEKLFF. CDR3 coding DNA: TGTGCCAGCTCACAAAATTCACAGGGGGCTAGTAATGAAAAACTGTTTTTT.